Following are 22 T cell receptor beta chains from one sample sequenced in a study of human T cells and chemical hapten exposure. Noted treatment: therapeutic diphenylcyclopropenone sensitization with weekly scalp DPC. Library preparation tagged each individual cDNA molecule with a unique molecular identifier. TCRdb fed the reads into MiXCR, producing one record per CDR3 protein. The profile covers 5,000 to 6,000 distinct CDR3 sequences, with 50% to 60% appearing a single time and about 4% taken by the ten largest. The sample in question was whole blood, obtained before DPC sensitization or 2, 6, or about 24 weeks after (not recorded which). The receptor set was obtained from an adult with alopecia areata. Some clones in this sample may be carry-over from other donors' samples. This table probably holds off-target reads from a library built for another chain.

The chain links TRBV25-1 to TRBJ2-5; maybe TRBD2 (6 bases). The germline CDR1 and CDR2 sequences are MGHDK and SYGVNS. V dropped 3 bases and J dropped 0 bases, with 14 bases sitting between them. This CDR3 spans 16 amino acids. The CDR3: CASSDLRLADQETQYF. The CDR3 DNA reads TGTGCCAGCAGTGACCTCAGATTAGCGGACCAAGAGACCCAGTACTTC.

This chain uses TRBV7-3 with TRBJ2-1, with D perhaps matching TRBD2 (6 bases). From germline, CDR1 is SGHTA and CDR2 FQGTGA. The CDR3 length is 16 residues. V was trimmed by 5 bases and J by 1 base, leaving 15 bases between them. This CDR3 reads CASSTAGTQSYNEQFF. The CDR3, as DNA: TGTGCCAGCAGCACGGCCGGGACTCAGTCCTACAATGAGCAGTTCTTC.

The rearrangement joins TRBV7-2 to TRBJ2-7, with TRBD1 matching over 9 bases. This CDR3 spans 15 amino acids. V shed 8 bases, J shed 12 bases, and the junction held 20 bases outside the gene matches. CDR1 is SGHTA, CDR2 FQGNSA, per germline. CDR3 region: CASGRDREGASLRYF. The CDR3, as DNA: TGTGCCAGCGGCCGGGACAGGGAGGGGGCTAGCCTAAGGTACTTC.

This chain joins TRBV7-3 and TRBJ2-3; 11 nucleotides agree with TRBD2. Germline values: CDR1 SGHTA, CDR2 FQGTGA. Trimming removed 5 bases from V and 2 bases from J; junction bases left unmatched: 6. The CDR3 extends over 16 amino acids. This CDR3 is CASSTIAGGDTDTQYF. The CDR3 bases are TGTGCCAGCAGCACTATAGCGGGAGGGGACACAGATACGCAGTATTTT.

The CDR3 sequence: CALEGQGTEQYF. The CDR3 nucleotides are TGTGCCCTAGAGGGACAGGGCACCGAGCAGTACTTC. This sequence joins TRBV28 and TRBJ2-7, with TRBD1 matching 9 bases. This CDR3 has 12 amino acids. V lost 11 bases to trimming and J lost 6 bases; unmatched junction nucleotides: 8. Looked up from germline, CDR1 is MDHEN and CDR2 is SYDVKM. Full variable domain (missing parts from reference TRBV28 and TRBJ2-7): DVKVTQSSRYLVKRTGEKVFLECVQDMDHENMFWYRQDPGLGLRLIYFSYDVKMKEKGDIPEGYSVSREKKERFSLILESASTNQTSMYLCALEGQGTEQYFGPGTRLTVT.

The CDR3 DNA sequence: TGTGCCACCAAGAAGGTCGTAGGCGGGGAGCTGTTTTTT. Its protein product is CATKKVVGGELFF. This rearrangement joins TRBV24-1 to TRBJ2-2; D not resolved. The ends were cut back, 8 bases at V and 7 bases at J, with 13 bases in the middle. Germline V gene lookup returns CDR1 KGHDR and CDR2 SFDVKD. The CDR3 has 13 amino acids.

The chain uses TRBV5-1 and TRBJ2-1, with TRBD2 matching over 8 bases. Germline trimming cut 0 bases from V and 11 bases from J; bases unmatched to any gene: 4. From germline, CDR1 is SGHRS and CDR2 YFSETQ. The CDR3 is made up of 13 amino acids. The CDR3 reads CASSLVLAAQQFF. The CDR3 DNA sequence: TGCGCCAGCAGCTTGGTACTAGCGGCCCAGCAGTTCTTC.

This chain joins TRBV12-3 or TRBV12-4 and TRBJ2-7; the D gene could be TRBD1 or TRBD2 (6 bases each). This CDR3 is built from 15 residues. The ends were cut back, 5 bases at V and 0 bases at J, with 14 bases in the middle. In DNA, the CDR3 is TGTGCCAGCAGTCCCCGGGGGCAGGGCTCCTACGAGCAGTACTTC. Its translation is CASSPRGQGSYEQYF.

This clonotype occurred once. The V and J genes are TRBV5-5 and TRBJ2-7; 7 bases fit TRBD1. This CDR3 has 16 amino acids. The J segment lost 0 bases and the V segment lost 4 bases, leaving 10 bases of the junction unmatched. Germline CDR1 is SGHKS and CDR2 is YYEKEE (reference sequence). In DNA form, the CDR3 reads TGTGCCAGCAGCAACAGAGGGGGCGTGAGCTCCTACGAGCAGTACTTC. It yields the protein CASSNRGGVSSYEQYF. Using reference TRBV5-5 and TRBJ2-7 for the parts outside the CDR3, the full variable domain is DAGVTQSPTHLIKTRGQQVTLRCSPISGHKSVSWYQQVLGQGPQFIFQYYEKEERGRGNFPDRFSARQFPNYSSELNVNALLLGDSALYLCASSNRGGVSSYEQYFGPGTRLTVT.

The chain has TRBV2 and TRBJ2-4; 8 bases map to TRBD1. Germline assignment: CDR1 SNHLY and CDR2 FYNNEI. Trimming at V came to 3 bases and at J to 7 bases, leaving 2 bases not matched to a gene. CDR3 length equals 13 residues. CDR3 sequence: CASSEWTGNIQYF. The CDR3 DNA reads as TGTGCCAGCAGTGAGTGGACAGGGAACATTCAGTACTTC.

The V call is TRBV5-4, the J call TRBJ2-3; TRBD1 might be the D (5 bases). V lost 4 bases, J lost 7 bases, and 19 bases lay in between. Germline CDR1 is SGHNT and CDR2 is YYREEE (reference sequence). This CDR3 has 15 residues. In DNA, the CDR3 is TGTGCCAGCAGCCTCCGGACAACTTCACAGAATACGCAGTATTTT. The encoded protein is CASSLRTTSQNTQYF.

The chain joins TRBV28 to TRBJ2-7; perhaps TRBD2 as D (5 bases). This CDR3 is 14 amino acids long. Deletions cut 8 bases from V and 0 bases from J, with 14 bases between. The germline V gene encodes CDR1 MDHEN and CDR2 SYDVKM. This chain's CDR3 is CASGRGRSSYEQYF. The DNA of the CDR3 is TGTGCCAGCGGAAGAGGGCGTAGCTCCTACGAGCAGTACTTC.

In its sample, this clonotype was seen a few times. The chain joins TRBV30 to TRBJ2-2; D is undetermined. Trimming stripped 2 bases from V and 7 bases from J, with 11 bases between. This CDR3 contains 13 residues. Germline V gene sequence: CDR1 GTSNPN, CDR2 SVGIG (reference sequence). This CDR3 is CAWSHEEIGELFF. The CDR3 DNA reads TGTGCCTGGAGTCATGAGGAGATCGGGGAGCTGTTTTTT.

DNA for the CDR3: TGTGCCAGCAGCTTAAGGGGCTCGCTGAGCTCCTACAATGAGCAGTTCTTC. The encoded protein is CASSLRGSLSSYNEQFF. V gene TRBV7-8 combines with J gene TRBJ2-1; tentative D call: TRBD1 (5 bases). V was cut by 2 bases and J by 0 bases, with 14 bases left in between. Per the germline V gene, CDR1 is SGHVS and CDR2 is FQNEAQ. This CDR3 region has 17 residues.

This chain uses TRBV11-2 with TRBJ2-7, with 8 bases fitting TRBD2. The CDR3 runs 16 residues. V lost 1 base to trimming and J lost 0 bases; unmatched junction nucleotides: 5. CDR1 is SGHAT and CDR2 is FQNNGV in the germline V gene. As DNA, the CDR3 is TGTGCCAGCAGCTTAGGCGTTAGCGGGGTCTCCTACGAGCAGTACTTC. Encoded protein: CASSLGVSGVSYEQYF.

The V gene is TRBV20-1, the J gene TRBJ2-5; D is possibly TRBD2 (6 bases). Trimming removed 3 bases at V and 5 bases at J, with 16 bases between. The CDR3 is made up of 14 amino acids. Germline V gives CDR1 DFQATT, CDR2 SNEGSKA (reference sequence). Here the CDR3 DNA reads TGCAGTGCTAGTAATACGGGAGTCCGCGAGACCCAGTACTTC. It specifies CSASNTGVRETQYF.

The rearrangement joins TRBV29-1 to TRBJ2-4; D possibly corresponds to TRBD2 (5 bases). CDR1 and CDR2 from the germline V gene are SQVTM and ANQGSEA. The CDR3 consists of 14 residues. V was pared by 7 bases and J by 2 bases, with 15 bases between. CDR3 loop: CSAYAGQPKNIQYF. The CDR3 nucleotides read TGCAGCGCATATGCGGGCCAACCCAAAAACATTCAGTACTTC.

This clonotype was seen a handful of times. The CDR3 nucleotides read TGTGCCAGCAGCTTAAGTCCCGGACTAGCGGTCGAGCAGTACTTC. Its translation: CASSLSPGLAVEQYF. This chain uses TRBV7-2 with TRBJ2-7; 10 bases are shared with TRBD2. Germline V lookup: CDR1 SGHTA, CDR2 FQGNSA. CDR3 length: 15 residues. With V trimmed by 2 bases and J by 6 bases, 7 bases remained unmatched.

This clonotype occurred a few times. The CDR3 nucleotides are TGTGCCAGCAGCTTCGGAGCGGGAGGGGGCTTATACGAGCAGTACTTC. It encodes CASSFGAGGGLYEQYF. The rearrangement joins TRBV11-2 to TRBJ2-7; 10 nucleotides match TRBD2. After removal of 3 bases from V and 4 bases from J, the junction contained 9 bases not matched to a gene. The CDR3 covers 16 residues. Germline CDR1 and CDR2: SGHAT and FQNNGV. Filled out from reference TRBV11-2 and TRBJ2-7, the complete variable domain reads EAGVAQSPRYKIIEKRQSVAFWCNPISGHATLYWYQQILGQGPKLLIQFQNNGVVDDSQLPKDRFSAERLKGVDSTLKIQPAKLEDSAVYLCASSFGAGGGLYEQYFGPGTRLTVT.

The chain carries TRBV7-6 and TRBJ2-1; D remains unclear. This CDR3 has 16 residues. The germline gives CDR1 SGHVS, CDR2 FNYEAQ. Trimming stripped 5 bases from V and 0 bases from J, with 14 bases between. CDR3 DNA sequence: TGTGCCAGCAGCCCCCGGCCCTTGAGCTCCTACAATGAGCAGTTCTTC. Translation gives CASSPRPLSSYNEQFF.

This clonotype was counted a few times. The J gene is TRBJ2-2, the V gene TRBV2; TRBD2 aligns across 9 bases. This CDR3 spans 15 amino acids. CDR1 SNHLY and CDR2 FYNNEI come from the germline V gene. Unmatched junction bases numbered 1, after V lost 4 bases and J lost 1 base. For the CDR3, the DNA is TGTGCCAGCAGTGGACTAGCGGTGAACACCGGGGAGCTGTTTTTT. Encoded protein: CASSGLAVNTGELFF.

This clonotype has a handful of counts. The V and J genes are TRBV6-6 and TRBJ2-2; D gene ambiguous. The germline CDR1 and CDR2 sequences are MNHNY and SVGAGI (reference sequence). The CDR3 contains 16 residues. V was trimmed by 0 bases and J by 1 base, leaving 9 bases between them. Written as DNA, the CDR3 is TGTGCCAGCAGTTACTCGATGCGGATGAACACCGGGGAGCTGTTTTTT. Its protein product is CASSYSMRMNTGELFF.